Below are 27 T cell receptor beta chains sequenced from a single sample in a study of blood T cell repertoires in COVID-19. Method: immunoSEQ multiplex PCR; TCRdb's copy keeps in-frame clones and lacks some. Among about 250,000 clones listed, approximately 91% were seen once. The specimen was peripheral blood. These receptors all come from a woman in her forties who had recovered from COVID-19.

A remark on this clone: Germline is not matched at one junction end, which may reflect a read error. This chain joins TRBV18 and TRBJ2-1; D might be TRBD1 (6 bases). This CDR3 spans 15 amino acids. Germline V lookup: CDR1 KGHSH, CDR2 LQKENI. The CDR3 sequence: CASLPTQGNYNEQFF. The DNA of the CDR3 is TGTGCCAGCTTACCAACACAGGGAAACTACAATGAGCAGTTCTTC.

V and J are TRBV12-3 or TRBV12-4 and TRBJ2-7; D might be TRBD2 (5 bases). The CDR3 runs to 11 residues. V gave up 5 bases and J gave up 7 bases, with 9 bases separating them. The CDR3 reads CASSASGEQYF. In DNA, the CDR3 is TGTGCCAGCAGTGCCTCGGGGGAGCAGTACTTC.

The chain uses TRBV2 and TRBJ1-1, with 8 bases identical to TRBD1. The V and J ends lost 6 bases and 6 bases, in that order; junction bases with no gene match: 9. The CDR3 runs to 14 residues. Germline CDR1 reads SNHLY; CDR2 reads FYNNEI. The CDR3 region has the DNA TGTGCCAGCAGGGACAGGGTCGAGAAGGCTGAAGCTTTCTTT. As protein: CASRDRVEKAEAFF.

The chain uses TRBV2 and TRBJ2-7; D gene ambiguous. CDR3 size: 13 residues. Germline CDR1 reads SNHLY; CDR2 reads FYNNEI. Trimming shortened V by 4 bases and J by 6 bases, and 13 bases separated the two germline ends. The CDR3 here is CASSGTGLGEQYF. The CDR3, as DNA: TGTGCCAGCAGTGGAACGGGTTTGGGCGAGCAGTACTTC.

This clone appeared once. The V call is TRBV6-5, the J call TRBJ2-1; no clear D. Trimming took off 6 bases at V and 8 bases at J, with 14 bases between the two ends. This CDR3 comprises 13 residues. Per germline, CDR1 MNHEY and CDR2 SVGAGI. The CDR3 sequence is CASRPSVGHEQFF. The CDR3 coding sequence is TGTGCCAGCAGACCAAGTGTGGGCCATGAGCAGTTCTTC.

The CDR3 sequence: CASRQGGSTEAFF. Here the CDR3 DNA reads TGTGCCAGCCGACAGGGTGGGAGCACTGAAGCTTTCTTT. The chain recombines TRBV18 with TRBJ1-1, with TRBD1 identical over 7 bases. Germline V gene sequence: CDR1 KGHSH, CDR2 LQKENI. The CDR3 runs to 13 residues. The V gene end was trimmed by 8 bases and the J gene end by 4 bases; junction bases not matched to a gene: 7.

This chain connects TRBV6-5 to TRBJ2-3; 7 nucleotides align to TRBD2. CDR1 MNHEY and CDR2 SVGAGI come from the germline V gene. V gave up 9 bases and J gave up 0 bases; unmatched junction bases: 3. This CDR3 contains 13 residues. The CDR3 DNA is TGTGCCAGTCTTAGCGGGAGCACAGATACGCAGTATTTT. It encodes CASLSGSTDTQYF.

The chain joins TRBV7-9 to TRBJ1-3; 7 bases align to TRBD1. The junction had 3 bases not matched to a gene; V was cut back by 3 bases and J by 4 bases. Germline values: CDR1 SEHNR, CDR2 FQNEAQ (reference sequence). The CDR3 is 14 residues long. CDR3 sequence: CASSFPTGGNTIYF. Here the CDR3 DNA reads TGTGCCAGCAGCTTCCCGACAGGGGGAAACACCATATATTTT.

V is TRBV28 and J is TRBJ2-1; TRBD2 agrees at 10 bases. Unmatched junction bases numbered 11, after V lost 5 bases and J lost 7 bases. The CDR3 runs to 16 residues. Germline loops: CDR1 MDHEN, CDR2 SYDVKM. The CDR3 coding sequence is TGTGCCAGCAGTCCGCCAGTGGGAGCGGGAGGGAATGAGCAGTTCTTC. As protein: CASSPPVGAGGNEQFF.

V is TRBV18 and J is TRBJ1-1; D uncertain. V was shortened by 6 bases and J by 1 base, with 6 bases between the two germline ends. This CDR3 spans 12 amino acids. Germline assignment: CDR1 KGHSH and CDR2 LQKENI. The CDR3 DNA reads TGTGCCAGCTCTCAACAGAACACTGAAGCTTTCTTT. This codes for CASSQQNTEAFF.

This clone was detected a few times. This rearrangement joins TRBV7-9 to TRBJ1-6, with D uncertain. This CDR3 has 15 amino acids. V lost 5 bases and J 4 bases, leaving 12 bases between the germline ends. The germline V gene encodes CDR1 SEHNR and CDR2 FQNEAQ (reference sequence). The CDR3 region is CASSDGSEYNSPLHF. CDR3 in DNA: TGTGCCAGCAGCGACGGTTCGGAGTATAATTCACCCCTCCACTTT.

The V gene is TRBV7-9, the J gene TRBJ1-2; D gene uncertain. Trimming took off 5 bases at V and 1 base at J, with 8 bases between the two ends. The length of the CDR3 is 13 residues. Germline V gives CDR1 SEHNR, CDR2 FQNEAQ (reference sequence). Here the CDR3 reads CASSARDNYGYTF. CDR3 bases: TGTGCCAGCAGCGCGAGGGATAACTATGGCTACACCTTC.

The gene calls are TRBV15 and TRBJ2-7; 14 bases map to TRBD2. Germline lookup yields CDR1 LNHNV and CDR2 YYDKDF (reference sequence). Trimming took 1 base from V and 1 from J; bases not matched to a gene: 15. CDR3 length: 21 residues. The CDR3 region is CATSRVVPGLAGVWRSYEQYF. The CDR3 DNA reads as TGTGCCACCAGCAGAGTTGTACCGGGACTAGCGGGAGTTTGGAGGTCCTACGAGCAGTACTTC.

The chain uses TRBV4-1 and TRBJ1-5; 7 bases fit TRBD1. Per the germline V gene, CDR1 is MGHRA and CDR2 is YSYEKL. V lost 6 bases, J lost 6 bases, and 8 bases stayed unmatched. The CDR3 loop spans 14 amino acids. CDR3: CASREKGAGQPQHF. CDR3 nucleotides: TGCGCCAGCAGGGAAAAGGGGGCAGGTCAGCCCCAGCATTTT.

J is TRBJ2-7 and V is TRBV28; 8 nucleotides line up with TRBD1. From germline, CDR1 is MDHEN and CDR2 SYDVKM. V shed 5 bases and J 3 bases; nucleotides not matched to a gene: 12. The CDR3 loop spans 16 amino acids. CDR3 in DNA: TGTGCCAGCAGTCTCACAGGACAGGGCGCCAGCTACGAGCAGTACTTC. Its translation is CASSLTGQGASYEQYF.

The V and J genes are TRBV19 and TRBJ2-3; 10 bases map to TRBD2. V lost 6 bases and J lost 2; bases outside the gene matches: 5. The CDR3 covers 15 residues. CDR1 and CDR2 from the germline V gene are LNHDA and SQIVND (reference sequence). The CDR3 reads CASSVGLAVTDTQYF. Here the CDR3 DNA reads TGTGCCAGTAGCGTCGGACTAGCGGTCACAGATACGCAGTATTTT.

V and J are TRBV19 and TRBJ1-4; D remains ambiguous. The CDR3 loop spans 13 amino acids. V was trimmed by 4 bases and J by 5 bases, leaving 8 bases between them. CDR1 and CDR2 from the germline V gene are LNHDA and SQIVND (reference sequence). The CDR3 DNA reads TGTGCCAGTAGTACCCTCCCGAATGAAAAACTGTTTTTT. Its protein product is CASSTLPNEKLFF.

This clone showed up just once. V is TRBV18 and J is TRBJ1-1; maybe TRBD1 (6 bases). V dropped 5 bases and J dropped 6 bases, with 13 bases sitting between them. The CDR3 is 13 amino acids. CDR1 is KGHSH, CDR2 LQKENI, per germline. The CDR3 nucleotides are TGTGCCAGCTCAGCAATACAGGGCGCTGAAGCTTTCTTT. Translating it yields CASSAIQGAEAFF.

This clone appeared once. The J gene is TRBJ2-2, the V gene TRBV6-5, with a tentative D call TRBD2 (5 bases). Germline V CDR1 and CDR2: MNHEY, SVGAGI. Trimming removed 2 bases at V and 5 bases at J, with 9 bases between. CDR3 length: 14 residues. CDR3 in amino acids: CASSYGGGTGELFF. Written as DNA, the CDR3 is TGTGCCAGCAGTTACGGAGGTGGAACCGGGGAGCTGTTTTTT.

This chain joins TRBV30 and TRBJ2-3, with 10 bases that match TRBD1. Germline V gene lookup returns CDR1 GTSNPN and CDR2 SVGIG (reference sequence). Trimming cost V 2 bases and J 4 bases; bases outside gene matches: 6. This CDR3 has 15 amino acids. CDR3 in amino acids: CAWSLVGTGADTQYF. CDR3 DNA sequence: TGTGCCTGGAGTCTTGTGGGGACAGGGGCAGATACGCAGTATTTT.

The genes are TRBV11-2 and TRBJ1-6; TRBD1 matches 8 bases. The germline CDR1 and CDR2 sequences are SGHAT and FQNNGV. The J segment lost 0 bases and the V segment lost 5 bases, leaving 12 bases of the junction unmatched. This CDR3 is built from 19 residues. The DNA of the CDR3 is TGTGCCAGCAGCCTGCAGACAGGGGCCCTAAGCTCCTATAATTCACCCCTCCACTTT. Protein product: CASSLQTGALSSYNSPLHF.

The chain carries TRBV28 and TRBJ2-5; the match to TRBD2 covers 12 bases. The length of the CDR3 is 15 residues. CDR1 MDHEN and CDR2 SYDVKM come from the germline V gene. Trimming cost V 5 bases and J 5 bases; bases outside gene matches: 6. The CDR3 protein is CASSTSGRSVETQYF. Here the CDR3 DNA reads TGTGCCAGCAGTACTAGCGGGAGGTCGGTGGAGACCCAGTACTTC.

The chain recombines TRBV9 with TRBJ2-7; 7 positions agree with TRBD1. Trimming took 3 bases from V and 3 from J; bases not matched to a gene: 9. The CDR3 loop spans 15 amino acids. The germline V gene has CDR1 SGDLS and CDR2 YYNGEE. This CDR3 is CASSAQTGQIYEQYF. The CDR3 DNA sequence: TGTGCCAGCAGCGCCCAGACAGGGCAAATCTACGAGCAGTACTTC.

The genes are TRBV3-1 (or the pseudogene TRBV3-2) and TRBJ2-1, with D unclear. Germline V gives CDR1 LGHDT, CDR2 YNNKEL (reference sequence). V gave up 3 bases and J gave up 2 bases, with 8 bases separating them. The CDR3 spans 14 residues. The CDR3 bases are TGTGCCAGCAGCCACACAACCGCCTACAATGAGCAGTTCTTC. Protein product: CASSHTTAYNEQFF.

This chain joins TRBV30 and TRBJ1-5; 9 bases are shared with TRBD1. The J segment lost 5 bases and the V segment lost 1 base, leaving 3 bases of the junction unmatched. This CDR3 contains 14 residues. Germline loops: CDR1 GTSNPN, CDR2 SVGIG (reference sequence). CDR3 nucleotides: TGTGCCTGGAGTGGGGGACAGGGATATCAGCCCCAGCATTTT. Its protein product is CAWSGGQGYQPQHF.

V gene TRBV7-3 combines with J gene TRBJ2-1; TRBD2 might be the D (6 bases). V was pared by 0 bases and J by 4 bases, with 13 bases between. The CDR3 is made up of 16 amino acids. From germline, CDR1 is SGHTA and CDR2 FQGTGA. This CDR3 reads CASSLTASAGYNEQFF. The CDR3 bases are TGTGCCAGCAGCTTAACGGCTAGCGCGGGATACAATGAGCAGTTCTTC.

The rearrangement uses TRBV5-1 and TRBJ2-1, with D unclear. CDR3 size: 13 residues. Germline CDR1 and CDR2: SGHRS and YFSETQ. V was cut by 0 bases and J by 5 bases, with 6 bases left in between. Here the CDR3 DNA reads TGCGCCAGCAGCTTGGGAGTCGACAATGAGCAGTTCTTC. It yields the protein CASSLGVDNEQFF.